The 8 T cell receptor delta chains reported below all come from one sample, sequenced in a study of γδ T cells in repeated Plasmodium falciparum infection. Bulk repertoires came from Vgamma9/Vdelta2+ or Vdelta2-negative gammadelta T cells flow-sorted from PBMC. TCRdb made new clone calls on the multiplex PCR reads using CATT. The sample includes some 50,000 delta-chain clones, 1.5% to 2% of them seen just once. The sequenced material came from gamma-delta T cells from blood. Receptors were obtained from a pool of human donors (malaria-infected and uninfected, not separated).

Points on this clone: The mismatch at residue 17 between this DNA's translation and the TCRdb protein of a much larger clone likely reflects a read error; the protein shown is translated from the DNA. This chain links TRDV1 with TRDJ2, with 9 bases identical to TRDD3. Here the J gene was assigned by germline matching of the DNA, as TCRdb has none. The CDR3 has 21 residues. Germline V gene lookup returns CDR1 TSWWSYY and CDR2 QGS. This chain's CDR3 is CALGELLADWGRSPLTVQLFF. The CDR3 DNA follows: TGTGCTCTTGGGGAACTCCTTGCCGACTGGGGGAGATCCCCTTTGACAGTACAACTCTTCTTT.

In this sample, this clone turned up a few times. A read error is likely here: a far larger clone is one base away. Within the sample, other DNA sequences also encode this same CDR3. This CDR3 reads CALGEPDRGDAFKHSASTLTAQLFF. As DNA, the CDR3 is TGTGCTCTTGGGGAACCGGACCGGGGGGACGCCTTCAAACATTCAGCCTCCACTTTGACGGCACAACTCTTCTTT. The chain employs TRDV1 and TRDJ2; possibly TRDD3 for D (6 bases). The J gene, missing from TCRdb, was assigned here through DNA to germline matching. The CDR3 is 25 residues long. The germline CDR1 and CDR2 sequences are TSWWSYY and QGS.

This clone was recorded at least ten times. This chain connects TRDV1 to TRDJ1, with D perhaps matching TRDD2 or TRDD3 (7 bases each). Trimming took off 4 bases at V and 2 bases at J, with 35 bases between the two ends. The CDR3 contains 22 residues. Looked up from germline, CDR1 is TSWWSYY and CDR2 is QGS. The CDR3 reads CALGGKKFLRGGGVPGTDKLIF. DNA of the CDR3: TGTGCTCTTGGGGGTAAGAAATTCCTACGGGGTGGGGGAGTCCCGGGGACCGATAAACTCATCTTT.

This clone was counted between two and nine times. Other DNA sequences in the sample encode the same CDR3. This chain joins TRDV2 and TRDJ1; 11 bases are a match to TRDD3. TCRdb supplies no J gene; here it was assigned by aligning the nucleotide sequence to germline. The CDR3 consists of 16 residues. Germline trimming cut 1 base from V and 1 base from J; bases unmatched to any gene: 4. Germline assignment: CDR1 GEAIGNYY and CDR2 EKD. This CDR3 is CACDTLGDTTTDKLIF. The DNA of the CDR3 is TGTGCCTGTGACACGTTGGGGGATACGACCACCGATAAACTCATCTTT.

This clone was seen only a few times. TCRdb's protein for this DNA is that of a much larger clone and differs from the translation at residue 21, likely a read error; the protein shown is the DNA translation. DNA of the CDR3: TGTGCTCTTGGGGAACTAGCGCTTCCTATGAAGCTGGGGGATTCTCCTTCCTTAGCTTTGGCAGCACAACTCTTCTTT. It codes for CALGELALPMKLGDSPSLALAAQLFF. This chain joins TRDV1 and TRDJ2; 9 bases map to TRDD3. The J gene is absent in TCRdb and was assigned here via DNA matching to germline. CDR3 size: 26 residues. Germline CDR1 and CDR2: TSWWSYY and QGS.

Concerning this clone itself: TCRdb's protein for this DNA is that of a much larger clone and differs from the translation at residue 10, likely a read error; the protein shown is the DNA translation. The chain combines TRDV1 with TRDJ1; D call uncertain. TCRdb gives no J gene; it was assigned here by matching the DNA to germline. Trimming removed 3 bases at V and 0 bases at J, with 23 bases between. The CDR3 spans 19 residues. The germline gives CDR1 TSWWSYY, CDR2 QGS. The CDR3 sequence is CALGDNKFRYSPYTDKLIF. CDR3 coding DNA: TGTGCTCTTGGGGACAATAAATTTCGCTATTCCCCGTACACCGATAAACTCATCTTT.

In the case of this clone: The protein given by TCRdb reflects a much larger clone and differs at residue 19 from this DNA's translation, likely from a read error; the protein shown is the DNA's translation. V gene TRDV1 was called; the J gene was not; whether TRDD3, the table's D call, matches the DNA was not checked. In germline, CDR1 is TSWWSYY, CDR2 QGS. This CDR3 region has 21 residues. The CDR3 nucleotides read TGTGCTCTTGGGGGAAAGGGCCGGGCCCGTACTGGGGGACAAAACACCGATAAACCAATCTTT. The encoded protein is CALGGKGRARTGGQNTDKPIF.

In regard to this clone: TCRdb pairs this DNA with a much larger clone's protein that differs at residue 9, likely a read error; the protein shown was translated from the DNA. V and J are TRDV2 and TRDJ1; a weak D match, TRDD3 (7 bases). Because TCRdb records no J gene, it was assigned here through a match of the DNA to germline. Germline assignment: CDR1 GEAIGNYY and CDR2 EKD. Trimming removed 3 bases at V and 0 bases at J, with 28 bases between. CDR3 length equals 20 residues. CDR3 protein: CACDEAFPHGGTGDTDKLIF. The DNA for the CDR3 is TGTGCCTGTGACGAAGCCTTCCCTCACGGGGGTACTGGGGACACCGATAAACTCATCTTT.